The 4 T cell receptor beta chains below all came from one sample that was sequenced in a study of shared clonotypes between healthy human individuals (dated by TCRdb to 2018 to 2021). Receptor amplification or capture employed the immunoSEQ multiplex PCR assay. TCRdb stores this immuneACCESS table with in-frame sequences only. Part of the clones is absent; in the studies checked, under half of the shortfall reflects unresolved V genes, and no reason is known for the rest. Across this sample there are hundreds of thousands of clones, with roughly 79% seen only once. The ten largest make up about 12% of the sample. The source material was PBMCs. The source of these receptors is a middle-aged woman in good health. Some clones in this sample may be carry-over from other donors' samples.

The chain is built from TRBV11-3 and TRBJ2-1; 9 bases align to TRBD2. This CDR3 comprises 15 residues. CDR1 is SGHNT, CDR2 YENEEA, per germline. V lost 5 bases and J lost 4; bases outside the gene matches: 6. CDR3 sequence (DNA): TGTGCCAGCAGCCAAAGACTAGCGGCTTACAATGAGCAGTTCTTC. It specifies CASSQRLAAYNEQFF.

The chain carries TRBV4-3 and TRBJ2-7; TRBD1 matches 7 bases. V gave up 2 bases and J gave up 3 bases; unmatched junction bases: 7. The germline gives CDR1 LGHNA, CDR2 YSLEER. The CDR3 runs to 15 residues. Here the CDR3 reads CASSQKAGQDYEQYF. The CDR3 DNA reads TGCGCCAGCAGCCAAAAGGCAGGACAGGACTACGAGCAGTACTTC.

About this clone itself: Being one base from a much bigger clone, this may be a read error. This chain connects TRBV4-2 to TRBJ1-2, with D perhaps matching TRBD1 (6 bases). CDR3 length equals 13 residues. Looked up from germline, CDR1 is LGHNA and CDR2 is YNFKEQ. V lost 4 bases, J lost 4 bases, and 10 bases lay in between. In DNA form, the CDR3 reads TGTGCCAGCAGCCCGGACAGCCCCTATGGCTACACCTTC. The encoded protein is CASSPDSPYGYTF.

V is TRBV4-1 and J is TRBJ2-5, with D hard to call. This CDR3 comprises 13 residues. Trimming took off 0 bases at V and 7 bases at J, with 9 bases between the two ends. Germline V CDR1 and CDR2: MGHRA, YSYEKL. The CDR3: CASSQERPGTQYF. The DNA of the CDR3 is TGCGCCAGCAGCCAAGAAAGGCCTGGGACCCAGTACTTC.